The clone carrying this TCR beta chain showed up just a few times. Its antigen is unidentified. MiXCR was run by TCRdb on the RT-PCR reads, yielding one entry per CDR3 protein. The repertoire holds about 800,000 distinct CDR3 sequences, with less than 25% as singletons. Germline V gene lookup returns CDR1 SGHRS and CDR2 YFSETQ. The CDR3 is made up of 13 amino acids. Trimming left V 0 bases short and J 7 bases short, with 10 bases between. The source of the sample is a study of response to subunit inactivated influenza vaccine. General observations from the study: There was a suggestion from the authors that each seasonal influenza vaccination recruits few new T cells.

The chain combines TRBV5-1 with TRBJ1-2, with D possibly matching TRBD1 (6 bases). This receptor was identified in a man aged 50 or older who received an inactivated influenza vaccine. The source was PBMCs from blood, collected roughly 5 days after vaccination. Here the CDR3 reads CASSLEQGFGYTF. In DNA, the CDR3 is TGCGCCAGCAGCTTGGAGCAGGGGTTTGGCTACACCTTC. Full variable domain (outside the CDR3, taken from reference TRBV5-1 and TRBJ1-2): KAGVTQTPRYLIKTRGQQVTLSCSPISGHRSVSWYQQTPGQGLQFLFEYFSETQRNKGNFPGRFSGRQFSNSRSEMNVSTLELGDSALYLCASSLEQGFGYTFGSGTRLTVV.